The rows below give T cell receptor beta chains drawn from one sample of a study of blood T cell repertoires in COVID-19. The table came from immunoSEQ multiplex PCR; TCRdb's copy has only in-frame clones and leaves some out. The table has tens of thousands of clones, 85% to 90% seen once. Sequencing was carried out using peripheral blood. The receptors were gathered from a man aged 45-65 years with active COVID-19. CDR3s include the opening cysteine and the closing phenylalanine or tryptophan. Each record gives: clone size, D gene, V gene, J gene, CDR3 DNA, CDR3 protein. D genes are given only for firm matches. Expanded clones are given a class, and other clones once, few, many or no size at all.

abundance: once; d_gene: -; v_gene: TRBV20-1; j_gene: TRBJ1-2; CDR3nt: TGCAGTGCTATACAGCAGGGCTACACCTTC; CDR3aa: CSAIQQGYTF
abundance: -; d_gene: -; v_gene: TRBV5-1; j_gene: TRBJ1-5; CDR3nt: TGCGCCAGCAGCTTGACAGGGAGCAATCAGCCCCAGCATTTT; CDR3aa: CASSLTGSNQPQHF
abundance: -; d_gene: TRBD1; v_gene: TRBV6-6; j_gene: TRBJ2-7; CDR3nt: TGTGCCAGCATCCAGGGGGAGAGCTCCTACGAGCAGTACTTC; CDR3aa: CASIQGESSYEQYF
abundance: few; d_gene: TRBD1; v_gene: TRBV6-5; j_gene: TRBJ1-6; CDR3nt: TGTGCCATCCTGACAGGGGGCGGTGGGAAGTCACCCCTCCACTTT; CDR3aa: CAILTGGGGKSPLHF
abundance: -; d_gene: -; v_gene: TRBV7-8; j_gene: TRBJ1-5; CDR3nt: TGTGCCAGCAGGCTTCAGGGAAGCAATCAGCCCCAGCATTTT; CDR3aa: CASRLQGSNQPQHF
abundance: -; d_gene: TRBD1; v_gene: TRBV10-2; j_gene: TRBJ1-2; CDR3nt: TGCGCCACCTTCGCCGGGACAGATACTTCTAACTATGGCTACACCTTC; CDR3aa: CATFAGTDTSNYGYTF
abundance: -; d_gene: TRBD2; v_gene: TRBV5-1; j_gene: TRBJ2-3; CDR3nt: TGCGCCAGCAAACTAGCGCTACCGAGCACAGATACGCAGTATTTT; CDR3aa: CASKLALPSTDTQYF
abundance: -; d_gene: -; v_gene: TRBV12-5; j_gene: TRBJ1-5; CDR3nt: TGTGCTAGTGCCTTGGGGGGAGGGAATCAGCCCCAGCATTTT; CDR3aa: CASALGGGNQPQHF
abundance: -; d_gene: TRBD2; v_gene: TRBV7-2; j_gene: TRBJ2-7; CDR3nt: TGTGCCAGCGAGGGCGGGAGACCCCCCTACGAGCAGTACTTC; CDR3aa: CASEGGRPPYEQYF
abundance: -; d_gene: TRBD2; v_gene: TRBV2; j_gene: TRBJ2-3; CDR3nt: TGTGCCAGCAGTGAAAGTAGGACTAGGGGCACAGATACGCAGTATTTT; CDR3aa: CASSESRTRGTDTQYF
abundance: -; d_gene: -; v_gene: TRBV2; j_gene: TRBJ1-4; CDR3nt: TGTGCCAGCAGTGAAGCAGTGGGGCGCTTTGAAAAACTGTTTTTT; CDR3aa: CASSEAVGRFEKLFF
abundance: -; d_gene: TRBD1; v_gene: TRBV27; j_gene: TRBJ2-7; CDR3nt: TGTGCCAGCAGTCCGACTTGGGGACAGGGGAAATACGAGCAGTACTTC; CDR3aa: CASSPTWGQGKYEQYF
abundance: -; d_gene: TRBD1; v_gene: TRBV7-6; j_gene: TRBJ1-2; CDR3nt: TGTGCCAGCAGCTTAAACCCAGGGGGTAACTATGGCTACACCTTC; CDR3aa: CASSLNPGGNYGYTF
abundance: -; d_gene: -; v_gene: TRBV6-5; j_gene: TRBJ2-7; CDR3nt: TGTGCCAGCAGTTACGCAGGGGCCCGGGACGAGCAGTACTTC; CDR3aa: CASSYAGARDEQYF
abundance: -; d_gene: TRBD1; v_gene: TRBV5-1; j_gene: TRBJ2-7; CDR3nt: TGCGCCAGCAGCTTGAAGCAGGGGGCAAACGAGCAGTACTTC; CDR3aa: CASSLKQGANEQYF
abundance: -; d_gene: TRBD1; v_gene: TRBV27; j_gene: TRBJ2-3; CDR3nt: TGTGCCAGCAGTTTAGCCAGGGGGACAGATACGCAGTATTTT; CDR3aa: CASSLARGTDTQYF
abundance: once; d_gene: -; v_gene: TRBV7-9; j_gene: TRBJ1-2; CDR3nt: TGTGCCAGCAGCCCAGGGGCCTCGGGCTACACCTTC; CDR3aa: CASSPGASGYTF
abundance: -; d_gene: TRBD1; v_gene: TRBV4-2; j_gene: TRBJ2-6; CDR3nt: TGTGCCAGCAGCCTAGGGACAGGGGGCGATGGGGCCAACGTCCTGACTTTC; CDR3aa: CASSLGTGGDGANVLTF
abundance: -; d_gene: -; v_gene: TRBV9; j_gene: TRBJ1-2; CDR3nt: TGTGCCAGCAGCGTAGTCCCCGACGGAGGGCGCCTAAACTATGGCTACACCTTC; CDR3aa: CASSVVPDGGRLNYGYTF
abundance: -; d_gene: TRBD2; v_gene: TRBV10-3; j_gene: TRBJ2-3; CDR3nt: TGTGCCAACGCCCCTAGTTTGGGGGGGGGAAATACGCAGTATTTT; CDR3aa: CANAPSLGGGNTQYF
abundance: few; d_gene: TRBD1; v_gene: TRBV7-8; j_gene: TRBJ2-7; CDR3nt: TGTGCCAGCAGCTTAGCGAGTCGGACAGGCTACGAGCAGTACTTC; CDR3aa: CASSLASRTGYEQYF
abundance: -; d_gene: -; v_gene: TRBV6-5; j_gene: TRBJ1-1; CDR3nt: TGTGCCAGCAGGCGAATGAGGGACACTGAAGCTTTCTTT; CDR3aa: CASRRMRDTEAFF
abundance: -; d_gene: TRBD1; v_gene: TRBV4-2; j_gene: TRBJ1-1; CDR3nt: TGTGCCAGCAGCCAAGTGAGACTAACAGGGGTAGGTACTGAAGCTTTCTTT; CDR3aa: CASSQVRLTGVGTEAFF
abundance: -; d_gene: TRBD2; v_gene: TRBV7-3; j_gene: TRBJ2-1; CDR3nt: TGTGCCAGCAGCTTGACTAGCGGGACTTCCAATGAGCAGTTCTTC; CDR3aa: CASSLTSGTSNEQFF
abundance: -; d_gene: -; v_gene: TRBV7-9; j_gene: TRBJ2-5; CDR3nt: TGTGCCAGCAGCTTAGGGGCTACCCTTCAAGAGACCCAGTACTTC; CDR3aa: CASSLGATLQETQYF
abundance: -; d_gene: -; v_gene: TRBV5-1; j_gene: TRBJ2-5; CDR3nt: TGCGCCAGCAGCTTGGCCTGGGGCCCCGAGGAGACCCAGTACTTC; CDR3aa: CASSLAWGPEETQYF
abundance: -; d_gene: -; v_gene: TRBV5-1; j_gene: TRBJ1-6; CDR3nt: TGCGCCAGCAGCTTGGCAACGGACTCTCCCCTCCACTTT; CDR3aa: CASSLATDSPLHF
abundance: -; d_gene: -; v_gene: TRBV19; j_gene: TRBJ1-2; CDR3nt: TGTGCCAGTAGTACCTCCGGTCCTCGGGACTATGGCTACACCTTC; CDR3aa: CASSTSGPRDYGYTF
abundance: -; d_gene: TRBD2; v_gene: TRBV18; j_gene: TRBJ2-1; CDR3nt: TGTGCCAGCTCACTAAACTCCCTAGCGGCCTACAATGAGCAGTTCTTC; CDR3aa: CASSLNSLAAYNEQFF
abundance: once; d_gene: -; v_gene: TRBV5-1; j_gene: TRBJ1-2; CDR3nt: TGCGCCAGCAGCTTGGCCGTTAACTATGGCTACACCTTC; CDR3aa: CASSLAVNYGYTF
abundance: -; d_gene: -; v_gene: TRBV7-9; j_gene: TRBJ1-2; CDR3nt: TGTGCCAGCAGCTTACAAGCAGGCGTCCGTGGCTACACCTTC; CDR3aa: CASSLQAGVRGYTF
abundance: once; d_gene: -; v_gene: TRBV6-2/TRBV6-3; j_gene: TRBJ2-7; CDR3nt: TGTGCCAGCAGTTGGACTCTCTTGGAGTCCTACGAGCAGTACTTC; CDR3aa: CASSWTLLESYEQYF
abundance: -; d_gene: TRBD1; v_gene: TRBV5-7; j_gene: TRBJ2-7; CDR3nt: TGTGCCAGCAGCTCCGGGACAGGGGGCGCCGAGCAGTACTTC; CDR3aa: CASSSGTGGAEQYF
abundance: once; d_gene: -; v_gene: TRBV12-3/TRBV12-4; j_gene: TRBJ2-7; CDR3nt: TGTGCCAGCAGTTTAAATAGGGGTTACGAGCAGTACTTC; CDR3aa: CASSLNRGYEQYF
abundance: -; d_gene: -; v_gene: TRBV4-1; j_gene: TRBJ1-4; CDR3nt: TGCGCCAGCAGCCTAAGCCTAATTAACTATGAAAAACTGTTTTTT; CDR3aa: CASSLSLINYEKLFF
abundance: -; d_gene: TRBD1; v_gene: TRBV27; j_gene: TRBJ2-2; CDR3nt: TGTGCCAGCAGGGGGAGACAGGGGAAGGGTCGAAACACCGGGGAGCTGTTTTTT; CDR3aa: CASRGRQGKGRNTGELFF
abundance: -; d_gene: -; v_gene: TRBV11-2; j_gene: TRBJ2-7; CDR3nt: TGTGCCAGCAGCTTAGGCCGGACGGAAGAGGGGTACTTC; CDR3aa: CASSLGRTEEGYF
abundance: -; d_gene: -; v_gene: TRBV21-1; j_gene: TRBJ1-5; CDR3nt: TGTGCCAGCACCCTGGGACAGGGGATTCAGCCCCAGCATTTT; CDR3aa: CASTLGQGIQPQHF
abundance: few; d_gene: TRBD1; v_gene: TRBV6-5; j_gene: TRBJ1-4; CDR3nt: TGTGCCACTTACCCGGGACAGGGGAGTGAAAAACTGTTTTTT; CDR3aa: CATYPGQGSEKLFF
abundance: -; d_gene: -; v_gene: TRBV15; j_gene: TRBJ1-2; CDR3nt: TGTGCCACCAGCAGAGAGGATGGGGGGGGATATGGCTACACCTTC; CDR3aa: CATSREDGGGYGYTF
abundance: -; d_gene: TRBD2; v_gene: TRBV29-1; j_gene: TRBJ2-1; CDR3nt: TGCAGCGTTGAAGGGCGGGGAGGAACTAGCGGGGGTCACAATGAGCAGTTCTTC; CDR3aa: CSVEGRGGTSGGHNEQFF
abundance: -; d_gene: -; v_gene: TRBV5-4; j_gene: TRBJ2-3; CDR3nt: TGTGCCAGCAGCTCACAAGGGCCTCGGGGTCCAGATACGCAGTATTTT; CDR3aa: CASSSQGPRGPDTQYF
abundance: -; d_gene: -; v_gene: TRBV6-5; j_gene: TRBJ1-5; CDR3nt: TGTGCCAGCCGCGACTTCCCGAGTAGCAATCAGCCCCAGCATTTT; CDR3aa: CASRDFPSSNQPQHF
abundance: -; d_gene: TRBD1; v_gene: TRBV28; j_gene: TRBJ1-5; CDR3nt: TGTGCCAGCGGGAGCACAGGGGGCATCAATCAGCCCCAGCATTTT; CDR3aa: CASGSTGGINQPQHF
abundance: -; d_gene: -; v_gene: TRBV9; j_gene: TRBJ2-1; CDR3nt: TGTGCCAGCAGCCTCTCTCAGGGTAACCGGAACAATGAGCAGTTCTTC; CDR3aa: CASSLSQGNRNNEQFF
abundance: -; d_gene: -; v_gene: TRBV24-1; j_gene: TRBJ2-7; CDR3nt: TGTGCCACCAGTGTAGGCCAGGACTCACGCGAGCAGTACTTC; CDR3aa: CATSVGQDSREQYF
abundance: -; d_gene: TRBD2; v_gene: TRBV7-9; j_gene: TRBJ2-1; CDR3nt: TGTGCCAGCAGCCCATCCCGCGGCGGGAGGGCCTCCTACAATGAGCAGTTCTTC; CDR3aa: CASSPSRGGRASYNEQFF
abundance: -; d_gene: TRBD2; v_gene: TRBV2; j_gene: TRBJ2-4; CDR3nt: TGTGCCAGCAGTGAACAGGGCGGGGGAAAAAACATTCAGTACTTC; CDR3aa: CASSEQGGGKNIQYF
abundance: -; d_gene: -; v_gene: TRBV15; j_gene: TRBJ1-1; CDR3nt: TGTGCCACCAGCAGTACAGGGCTCGGTGAAGCTTTCTTT; CDR3aa: CATSSTGLGEAFF
abundance: -; d_gene: TRBD2; v_gene: TRBV6-2/TRBV6-3; j_gene: TRBJ2-3; CDR3nt: TGTGCCAGCAGTTTTGGGAGGGAGACAGATACGCAGTATTTT; CDR3aa: CASSFGRETDTQYF
abundance: -; d_gene: -; v_gene: TRBV7-2; j_gene: TRBJ2-2; CDR3nt: TGTGCCAGCAGCTTAGCCGCTAGCATGGGGGAGCTGTTTTTT; CDR3aa: CASSLAASMGELFF
abundance: -; d_gene: -; v_gene: TRBV18; j_gene: TRBJ2-4; CDR3nt: TGTGCCAGCTCACCACCGGGACTCCAAAACATTCAGTACTTC; CDR3aa: CASSPPGLQNIQYF
abundance: -; d_gene: TRBD1; v_gene: TRBV5-6; j_gene: TRBJ1-2; CDR3nt: TGTGCCAGCAGGACGAGACAGGGTAACGCTAACTATGGCTACACCTTC; CDR3aa: CASRTRQGNANYGYTF